These T cell receptor beta chains were read from a single sample in a study of CXCR3-negative and CXCR3-positive naive CD8 T cells. TCRdb reworked the 5' RACE reads into one entry per CDR3 protein, no DNA. The record lists 100,000 to 150,000 distinct CDR3 sequences, of which the ten most abundant hold approximately 0.54%. The sample consisted of naive CXCR3+ CD8+ T cells from blood. The receptors come from a human donor in good health. Some clones in this sample may be carry-over from other donors' samples. CDR3s include the opening cysteine and the closing phenylalanine or tryptophan. The order of the fields is V gene, J gene, CDR3 protein.

>TRBV7-9|TRBJ1-2
CASSLPNREGFVSTF
>TRBV7-9|TRBJ1-3
CASSPRDHGNTIYF
>TRBV7-2|TRBJ2-7
CASRHWGGASYEQYF
>TRBV15|TRBJ2-5
CATSAPGRVRTQYF
>TRBV12-3/TRBV12-4|TRBJ2-7
CASSFAGTGGYEQYF
>TRBV29-1|TRBJ1-1
CSGRGQMNTEAFF
>TRBV28|TRBJ2-5
CASSLSWPETQYF
>TRBV15|TRBJ1-1
CATSNGGETEAFF
>TRBV20-1|TRBJ2-7
CSATGTGGWYEQYF
>TRBV2|TRBJ2-2
CARTISGRNTGELFF
>TRBV21-1|TRBJ2-7
CASPSRGSYEQYF
>TRBV7-9|TRBJ2-1
CASSSTGLHNEQFF
>TRBV7-9|TRBJ2-7
CASSFYSQEQYF
>TRBV11-2|TRBJ2-3
CASAKPMGPGTDTQYF
>TRBV7-9|TRBJ2-1
CASSLPLAGVSNEQFF
>TRBV10-3|TRBJ1-1
CASIQGDNTEAFF
>TRBV29-1|TRBJ2-2
CSVVSGITGELFF
>TRBV11-2|TRBJ2-1
CASSSYRVRNEQFF
>TRBV7-6|TRBJ1-1
CASSLGTSMNTEAFF
>TRBV6-5|TRBJ2-1
CASSYVLLATYNEQFF
>TRBV5-1|TRBJ2-2
CASSLDRGVTGELFF
>TRBV12-3/TRBV12-4|TRBJ2-7
CASSMTGKSHEQYF
>TRBV27|TRBJ2-7
CASSRTGYYEQYF
>TRBV7-9|TRBJ2-5
CASSPTIAWETQYF
>TRBV6-5|TRBJ2-7
CASKWDGDSYEQYF
>TRBV27|TRBJ2-7
CASSLSTEQYF
>TRBV5-5|TRBJ1-4
CASSLRRTPNEKLFF
>TRBV20-1|TRBJ1-2
CSASKGLIYGYTF
>TRBV29-1|TRBJ1-1
CSVDLGGVEMNTEAFF
>TRBV6-5|TRBJ2-7
CASSYGQGAYEQYF
>TRBV29-1|TRBJ1-2
CSVPDSGGYTF
>TRBV12-3/TRBV12-4|TRBJ2-5
CASSSPIRWETQYF
>TRBV29-1|TRBJ2-7
CSVFLGSSYEQYF
>TRBV20-1|TRBJ1-2
CSASFRTGYDYGYTF
>TRBV14|TRBJ2-3
CASSQGQTSTDTQYF
>TRBV12-3/TRBV12-4|TRBJ2-5
CASSRIGGPEETQYF
>TRBV7-9|TRBJ2-7
CASSLVASREQYF
>TRBV5-1|TRBJ2-7
CASSLRYLGSHEQYF
>TRBV9|TRBJ1-2
CASSLPRTGLGPYGYTF